Listed below are T cell receptor beta chains from one sample, sequenced in a study of blood T cell repertoires in COVID-19. Here immunoSEQ multiplex PCR was the method, and the copy in TCRdb shows in-frame clones only, minus some. Of roughly 70,000 clones listed, roughly 80% were seen once; the top ten hold about 20%. Sequences were obtained from peripheral blood. The receptors derive from a man in his sixties or seventies who had recovered from COVID-19. CDR3s include the opening cysteine and the closing phenylalanine or tryptophan. The D gene is left open where the match is weak. Some rows have no size entry. The others give once, few or many, or a class for an expanded clone.

clone size	D gene	V gene	J gene	CDR3 DNA	CDR3 protein
once	TRBD1	TRBV7-2	TRBJ1-6	TGTGCCAGCAGCTTAGGGACGGACAGGCAGCTTGTTCCACCCCTCCACTTT	CASSLGTDRQLVPPLHF
NA	NA	TRBV14	TRBJ2-5	TGTGCCAGCAGCCAAGATACAGGGCTGCGGGAGACCCAGTACTTC	CASSQDTGLRETQYF
NA	NA	TRBV19	TRBJ2-7	NA	CASTSGQGVGEQYF
NA	TRBD2	TRBV5-6	TRBJ2-2	TGTGCCAGCAGCTTGGTGGAGCGGGGGAGAAACACCGGGGAGCTGTTTTTT	CASSLVERGRNTGELFF
NA	NA	TRBV18	TRBJ2-5	TGTGCCAGCTCACCCGACAACCAAGAGACCCAGTACTTC	CASSPDNQETQYF
NA	TRBD1	TRBV19	TRBJ1-1	TGTGCCAGTAGTTTCCAAAGCCCGACAGGGGCGAACACTGAAGCTTTCTTT	CASSFQSPTGANTEAFF
NA	TRBD1	TRBV6-1	TRBJ2-4	TGTGCCAGCAGCGCCGAGACAGGGGCCAACATTCAGTACTTC	CASSAETGANIQYF
NA	TRBD1	TRBV20-1	TRBJ2-7	TGCAGTGCTAGAGAAGGGACAGGGGACTTC	CSAREGTGDF
NA	TRBD2	TRBV30	TRBJ2-3	TGTGCCTGGAGTGAAGCGGGGCACCGCACAGATACGCAGTATTTT	CAWSEAGHRTDTQYF
NA	NA	TRBV12-3/TRBV12-4	TRBJ1-1	TGTGCCAGCAGGTGGGAGGAGAACACTGAAGCTTTCTTT	CASRWEENTEAFF
once	NA	TRBV12-3/TRBV12-4	TRBJ2-7	TGTGCCTCTTTGCGGGACGTTCGAGGAGAGCAGTACTTC	CASLRDVRGEQYF
NA	NA	TRBV2	TRBJ1-5	TGTGCCAGCAGTGAAGCAAGCCAGGTAACGGAATATAGCAATCAGCCCCAGCATTTT	CASSEASQVTEYSNQPQHF
NA	TRBD1	TRBV24-1	TRBJ2-7	TGTGCCACCAGTGGGGGACAGGGAGCAACCTACGAGCAGTACTTC	CATSGGQGATYEQYF
NA	NA	TRBV7-2	TRBJ1-5	TGTGCCAGCAGCTTTGTGACGGGGAATAGCAATCAGCCCCAGCATTTT	CASSFVTGNSNQPQHF
NA	NA	TRBV18	TRBJ1-1	TGTGCCAGCTCACCACCAAATTCTGGGCAGGTCAACACTGAAGCTTTCTTT	CASSPPNSGQVNTEAFF
many	NA	TRBV5-4	TRBJ1-1	TGTGCCAGCAGCTTAGGGGGTAACACTGAAGCTTTCTTT	CASSLGGNTEAFF
few	TRBD1	TRBV6-2/TRBV6-3	TRBJ2-5	TGTGCCAGCAGTTCGGACAGGGGGCTGGCGGAGACCCAGTACTTC	CASSSDRGLAETQYF
once	NA	TRBV14	TRBJ2-2	TGTGCCAGCAGCCACGTGACAGGGACTAACACCGGGGAGCTGTTTTTT	CASSHVTGTNTGELFF
NA	NA	TRBV4-2	TRBJ2-7	TGTGCCAGCAGCCAAGATCATAACAGCGGGTCCTACGAGCAGTACTTC	CASSQDHNSGSYEQYF
NA	NA	TRBV15	TRBJ2-1	TGTGCCACGGAGAGCTCCTACAATGAGCAGTTCTTC	CATESSYNEQFF
NA	TRBD1	TRBV28	TRBJ1-5	TGTGCCAGCAGTTATTTACAGGGGGGGGGTCAGCCCCAGCATTTT	CASSYLQGGGQPQHF
NA	NA	TRBV7-3	TRBJ2-3	TGTGCCAGCAGCTTAAACGGGTATGGTACGCAGTATTTT	CASSLNGYGTQYF
once	NA	TRBV11-3	TRBJ2-7	TGTGCCAGCAGTATAAGCGGACAGTCATCCTACGAGCAGTACTTC	CASSISGQSSYEQYF
NA	NA	TRBV30	TRBJ2-1	TGTGCCTGGCATGTAGGAGCTTCGGCGTTCTTC	CAWHVGASAFF
NA	NA	TRBV29-1	TRBJ1-1	TGCAGCGCAGAACAGGGCGACACTGAAGCTTTCTTT	CSAEQGDTEAFF
NA	NA	TRBV4-2	TRBJ2-6	TGTGCCAGCAGCCAAGATAGGCAGGGGCCTGGGGCCAACGTCCTGACTTTC	CASSQDRQGPGANVLTF
NA	NA	TRBV27	TRBJ1-4	TGTGCCAGCAGTTTAGGACTACCTGAAAAACTGTTTTTT	CASSLGLPEKLFF
NA	TRBD1	TRBV27	TRBJ2-7	TGTGCCAGCAGTTTGGGACAGGGATTTGTCTACGAGCAGTACTTC	CASSLGQGFVYEQYF
NA	NA	TRBV4-3	TRBJ1-1	TGCGCCAGCAGCCACACAGGGTTCGGGAACACTGAAGCTTTCTTT	CASSHTGFGNTEAFF
NA	NA	TRBV21-1	TRBJ2-5	TGTGCCAGCAGCAAAGTATCGGAATTGACTAGCGGGGGGCCCCAAGAGACCCAGTACTTC	CASSKVSELTSGGPQETQYF
once	NA	TRBV30	TRBJ1-3	TGTGCCTGGAGTACAGGGCTGAGCTCTGGAAACACCATATATTTT	CAWSTGLSSGNTIYF
NA	NA	TRBV11-2	TRBJ1-1	TGTGCCAGCAGCCCAGGGTTAGGGGCTTTCTTT	CASSPGLGAFF
NA	NA	TRBV3-1/TRBV3-2	TRBJ2-7	TGTGCCAGCAGCCGCGGCCGCCTCGAGCAGTACTTC	CASSRGRLEQYF
NA	NA	TRBV9	TRBJ1-2	TGTGCCAGCAGCGCTTCGAGGGATGTTGGCTACACCTTC	CASSASRDVGYTF
NA	TRBD2	TRBV5-5	TRBJ2-7	TGTGCCAGCAGCTGGGCCAGCGGGGTTTACGAGCAGTACTTC	CASSWASGVYEQYF
NA	TRBD2	TRBV19	TRBJ2-2	TGTGCCAGTAGTATAACAAGACTAGCGGGAGGGCCCGGGGAGCTGTTTTTT	CASSITRLAGGPGELFF
NA	NA	TRBV7-3	TRBJ2-5	TGTGCCAGCAGCTTAGGCAGGCAGGCAGAGACCCAGTACTTC	CASSLGRQAETQYF
few	NA	TRBV6-6	TRBJ1-4	TGTGCCAGCACCAAACTTTCAGGGGAAAAACTGTTTTTT	CASTKLSGEKLFF
NA	TRBD2	TRBV3-1/TRBV3-2	TRBJ2-5	TGTGCCAGCAGCCAAGATCTAGGGCAGGGAGGGGAGACCCAGTACTTC	CASSQDLGQGGETQYF
NA	NA	TRBV10-2	TRBJ2-5	TGCGCCAGCAGTGAGTCTGGGCGAGAGACCCAGTACTTC	CASSESGRETQYF
NA	NA	TRBV11-2	TRBJ2-1	TGTGCCAGCAGCTTAGGGAGGTCGGTTCGTGCGGAACACAATGAGCAGTTCTTC	CASSLGRSVRAEHNEQFF
NA	TRBD1	TRBV6-1	TRBJ1-2	TGTGCCAGCAGTGAAGGGGGGACAGACTATTATGGCTACACCTTC	CASSEGGTDYYGYTF
NA	NA	TRBV6-2/TRBV6-3	TRBJ1-5	TGTGCCAGCAGTTACTCGAGTATTAGCAATCAGCCCCAGCATTTT	CASSYSSISNQPQHF
NA	NA	TRBV11-3	TRBJ1-1	TGTGCCAGCCGCGGACAGATGAACACTGAAGCTTTCTTT	CASRGQMNTEAFF
NA	NA	TRBV9	TRBJ1-1	TGTGCCAGCAGCCTCGTTGGACAGATGAACACTGAAGCTTTCTTT	CASSLVGQMNTEAFF